This entry features one TCR beta chain sequence. Its antigen is undetermined. This sample was included in a study of identical twins. General study points: Zero-insertion analyses were open to partial confounding by invariant MAIT and iNKT cells.

TCRdb used MiXCR to reprocess the 5' RACE reads, holding one entry per CDR3 protein. The sample shows 500,000 to 600,000 distinct CDR3 sequences, about 20% of them seen only once. These data also featured in a second study, about T cells expressing NK-cell markers. That investigation notes: In a few donors, dominant clonotypes made up about 25-60.1% of CD3+CD56-NKG2C+ cells.

The sequenced material came from CD4+ T cells sorted from blood. The source of this sequence is a woman younger than 35 in good health.

Written as DNA, the CDR3 is TGTGCCAGCCAAGCGACGGGTACTTTCTACGAGCAGTACTTC. This gives the protein CASQATGTFYEQYF. The chain links TRBV6-1 to TRBJ2-7; D is unclear. Per germline, CDR1 MNHNS and CDR2 SASEGT. The V end was cut by 8 bases, the J end by 3 bases, with 17 bases between. This CDR3 spans 14 amino acids.